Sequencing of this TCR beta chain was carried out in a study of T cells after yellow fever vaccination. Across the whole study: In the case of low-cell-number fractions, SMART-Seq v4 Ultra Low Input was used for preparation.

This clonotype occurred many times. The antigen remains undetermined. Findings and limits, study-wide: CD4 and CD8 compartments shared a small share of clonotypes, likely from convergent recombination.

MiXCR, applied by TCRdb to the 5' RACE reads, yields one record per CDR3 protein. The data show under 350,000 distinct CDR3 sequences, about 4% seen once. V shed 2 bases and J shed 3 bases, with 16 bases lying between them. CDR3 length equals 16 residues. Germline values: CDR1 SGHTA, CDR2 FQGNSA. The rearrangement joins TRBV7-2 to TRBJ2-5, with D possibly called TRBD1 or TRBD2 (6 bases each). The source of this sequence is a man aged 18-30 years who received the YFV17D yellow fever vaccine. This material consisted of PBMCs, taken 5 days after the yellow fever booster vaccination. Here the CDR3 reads CASSLIDRGAEETQYF. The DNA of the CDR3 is TGTGCCAGCAGCTTAATAGATAGGGGGGCCGAAGAGACCCAGTACTTC.